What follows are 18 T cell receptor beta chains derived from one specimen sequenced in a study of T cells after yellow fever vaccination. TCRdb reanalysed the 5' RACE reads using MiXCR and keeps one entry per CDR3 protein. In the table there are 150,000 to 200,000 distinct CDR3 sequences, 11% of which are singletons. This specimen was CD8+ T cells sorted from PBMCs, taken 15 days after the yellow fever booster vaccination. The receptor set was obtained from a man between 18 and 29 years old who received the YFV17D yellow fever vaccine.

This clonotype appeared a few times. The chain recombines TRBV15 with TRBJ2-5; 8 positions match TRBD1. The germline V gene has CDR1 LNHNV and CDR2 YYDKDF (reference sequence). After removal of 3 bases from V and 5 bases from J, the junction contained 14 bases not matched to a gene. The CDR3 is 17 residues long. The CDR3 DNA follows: TGTGCCACCAGCAGTCAAGAGGCGACAGGGGATCTTGAGACCCAGTACTTC. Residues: CATSSQEATGDLETQYF.

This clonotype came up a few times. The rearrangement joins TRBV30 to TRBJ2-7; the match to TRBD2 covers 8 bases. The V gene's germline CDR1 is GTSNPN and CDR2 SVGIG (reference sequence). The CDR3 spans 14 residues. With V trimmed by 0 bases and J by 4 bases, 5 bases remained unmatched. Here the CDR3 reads CAWSVSGGPYEQYF. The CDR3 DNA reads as TGTGCCTGGAGTGTAAGCGGGGGCCCGTACGAGCAGTACTTC.

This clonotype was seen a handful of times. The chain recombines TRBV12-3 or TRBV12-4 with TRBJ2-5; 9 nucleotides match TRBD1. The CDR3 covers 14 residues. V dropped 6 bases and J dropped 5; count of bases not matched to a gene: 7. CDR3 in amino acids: CASRPQGAQETQYF. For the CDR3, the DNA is TGTGCCAGCAGGCCACAGGGGGCCCAGGAGACCCAGTACTTC.

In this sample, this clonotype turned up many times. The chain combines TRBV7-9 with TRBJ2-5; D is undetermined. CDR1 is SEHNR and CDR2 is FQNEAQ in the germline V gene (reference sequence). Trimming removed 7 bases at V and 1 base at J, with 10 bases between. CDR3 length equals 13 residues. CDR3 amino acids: CASIRSLQETQYF. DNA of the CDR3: TGTGCCAGCATCAGGAGCCTCCAAGAGACCCAGTACTTC.

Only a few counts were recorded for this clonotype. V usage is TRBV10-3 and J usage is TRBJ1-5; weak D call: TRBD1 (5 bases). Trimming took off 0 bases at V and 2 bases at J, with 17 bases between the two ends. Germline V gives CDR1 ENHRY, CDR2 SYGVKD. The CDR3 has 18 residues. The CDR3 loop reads CAISESISVGGGNQPQHF. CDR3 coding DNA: TGTGCCATCAGTGAGTCGATATCTGTCGGGGGAGGCAATCAGCCCCAGCATTTT.

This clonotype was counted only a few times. The chain's CDR3 is CASSHAGGEAFF. The CDR3 DNA reads TGTGCCAGCAGCCACGCCGGGGGTGAAGCTTTCTTT. The chain recombines TRBV7-9 with TRBJ1-1; tentative D call: TRBD1 (5 bases). Germline assignment: CDR1 SEHNR and CDR2 FQNEAQ (reference sequence). V dropped 5 bases and J dropped 7 bases, with 11 bases sitting between them. This CDR3 region has 12 residues.

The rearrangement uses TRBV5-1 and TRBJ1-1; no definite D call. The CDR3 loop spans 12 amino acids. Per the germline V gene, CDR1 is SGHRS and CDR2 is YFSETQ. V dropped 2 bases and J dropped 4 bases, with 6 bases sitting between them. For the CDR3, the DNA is TGCGCCAGCAGCTTCTGGGGCACTGAAGCTTTCTTT. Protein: CASSFWGTEAFF.

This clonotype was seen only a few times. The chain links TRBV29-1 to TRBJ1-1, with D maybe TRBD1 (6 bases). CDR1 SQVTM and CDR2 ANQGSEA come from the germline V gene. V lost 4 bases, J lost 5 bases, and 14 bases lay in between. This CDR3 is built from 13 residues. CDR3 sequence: CSVVKGTKTEAFF. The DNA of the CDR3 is TGCAGCGTTGTAAAAGGGACAAAGACTGAAGCTTTCTTT.

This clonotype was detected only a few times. This CDR3 is CASTPSGQGGTGELFF. In DNA, the CDR3 is TGTGCCAGCACCCCTAGCGGGCAGGGTGGGACCGGGGAGCTGTTTTTT. This chain joins TRBV25-1 and TRBJ2-2; the match to TRBD2 covers 8 bases. Germline V CDR1 and CDR2: MGHDK, SYGVNS. CDR3 length: 16 residues. Germline trimming cut 7 bases from V and 5 bases from J; bases unmatched to any gene: 12.

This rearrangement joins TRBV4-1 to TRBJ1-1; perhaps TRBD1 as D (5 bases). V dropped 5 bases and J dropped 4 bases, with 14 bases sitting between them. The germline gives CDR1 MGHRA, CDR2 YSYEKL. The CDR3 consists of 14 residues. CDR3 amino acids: CASSGTQSGTEAFF. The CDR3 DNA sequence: TGCGCCAGCAGCGGGACCCAGTCGGGCACTGAAGCTTTCTTT.

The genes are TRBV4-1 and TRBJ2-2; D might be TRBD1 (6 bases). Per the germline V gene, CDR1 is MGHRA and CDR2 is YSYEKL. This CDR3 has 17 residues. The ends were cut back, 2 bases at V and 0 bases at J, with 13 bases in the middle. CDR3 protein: CASSQPKTGANTGELFF. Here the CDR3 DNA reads TGCGCCAGCAGCCAACCCAAGACAGGAGCGAACACCGGGGAGCTGTTTTTT.

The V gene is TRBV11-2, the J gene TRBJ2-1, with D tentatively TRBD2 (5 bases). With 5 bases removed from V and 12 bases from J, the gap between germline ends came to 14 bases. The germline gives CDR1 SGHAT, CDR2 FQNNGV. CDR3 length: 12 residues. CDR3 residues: CASSQGLWGQFF. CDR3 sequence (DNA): TGTGCCAGCAGCCAAGGACTCTGGGGGCAGTTCTTC.

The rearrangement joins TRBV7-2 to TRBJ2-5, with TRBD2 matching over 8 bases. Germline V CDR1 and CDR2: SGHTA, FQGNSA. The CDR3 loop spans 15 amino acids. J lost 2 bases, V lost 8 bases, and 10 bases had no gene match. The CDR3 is CASAGGSGVQETQYF. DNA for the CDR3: TGTGCCAGCGCAGGAGGTAGCGGGGTGCAAGAGACCCAGTACTTC.

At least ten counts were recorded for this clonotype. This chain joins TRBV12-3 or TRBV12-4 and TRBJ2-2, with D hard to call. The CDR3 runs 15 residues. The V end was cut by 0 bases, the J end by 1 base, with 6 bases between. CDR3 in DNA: TGTGCCAGCAGTTTAGCAGAGCTGAACACCGGGGAGCTGTTTTTT. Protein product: CASSLAELNTGELFF.

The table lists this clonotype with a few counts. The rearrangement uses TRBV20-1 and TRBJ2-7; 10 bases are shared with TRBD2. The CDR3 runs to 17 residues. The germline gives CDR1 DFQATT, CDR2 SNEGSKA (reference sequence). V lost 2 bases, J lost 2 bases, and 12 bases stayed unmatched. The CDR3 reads CSARSLSGGANPYEQYV. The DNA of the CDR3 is TGCAGTGCTAGATCTTTGAGCGGGGGGGCTAACCCCTACGAGCAGTACGTC.

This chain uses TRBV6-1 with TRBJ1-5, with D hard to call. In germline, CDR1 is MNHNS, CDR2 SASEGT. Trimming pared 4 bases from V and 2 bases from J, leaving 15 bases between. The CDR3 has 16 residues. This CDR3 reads CASSGTAASGNQPQHF. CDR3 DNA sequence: TGTGCCAGCAGTGGAACTGCAGCTTCGGGCAATCAGCCCCAGCATTTT.

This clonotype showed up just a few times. CDR3 region: CASTWDLRFF. The CDR3 nucleotides read TGCGCCAGCACCTGGGATTTACGGTTCTTC. The chain carries TRBV5-1 and TRBJ2-1; D remains unclear. The germline gives CDR1 SGHRS, CDR2 YFSETQ. CDR3 length: 10 residues. Trimming cost V 6 bases and J 15 bases, with 13 bases left between them.

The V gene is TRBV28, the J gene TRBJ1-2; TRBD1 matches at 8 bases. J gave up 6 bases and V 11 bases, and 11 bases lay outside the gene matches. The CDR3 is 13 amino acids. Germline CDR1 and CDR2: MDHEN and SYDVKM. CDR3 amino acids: CAGSGGADHGYTF. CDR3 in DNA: TGTGCCGGATCAGGGGGCGCGGATCATGGCTACACCTTC.